The 16 T cell receptor beta chains below come from one sample, sequenced in a study of blood T cell repertoires in COVID-19. The repertoire was sequenced with immunoSEQ multiplex PCR; TCRdb's copy has only in-frame clones and lacks some. The table has about 89,000 clones, over 60% seen once. The sample consisted of peripheral blood. These receptors all stem from a human donor in a cohort sampled during active COVID-19.

V is TRBV29-1 and J is TRBJ2-1; TRBD2 is a possible D gene (5 bases). The CDR3 runs 14 residues. V was clipped by 7 bases and J by 4 bases, with 17 bases between them. Germline CDR1 is SQVTM and CDR2 is ANQGSEA. CDR3 residues: CSGGRDGLYNEQFF. The CDR3 DNA reads as TGCAGCGGGGGTCGAGACGGACTTTACAATGAGCAGTTCTTC.

The J gene is TRBJ2-7, the V gene TRBV4-1; possible D gene TRBD1, 6 bases. Germline CDR1 is MGHRA and CDR2 is YSYEKL. The CDR3 is 13 residues long. Trimming removed 4 bases at V and 6 bases at J, with 13 bases between. In DNA form, the CDR3 reads TGCGCCAGCAGCCGCCCAGGGGTTCCCGAGCAGTACTTC. It codes for CASSRPGVPEQYF.

V and J are TRBV5-1 and TRBJ2-3, with a weak D call TRBD2 (6 bases). The CDR3 extends over 15 amino acids. Deletions cut 8 bases from V and 3 bases from J, with 19 bases between. In germline, CDR1 is SGHRS, CDR2 YFSETQ. The CDR3: CASTQVGRWTDTQYF. The CDR3, as DNA: TGCGCCAGTACTCAGGTCGGGAGATGGACAGATACGCAGTATTTT.

The chain couples TRBV11-2 to TRBJ2-7, with 13 bases matching TRBD2. Germline CDR1 SGHAT, CDR2 FQNNGV. J was trimmed by 2 bases and V by 0 bases; bases with no gene match: 1. The CDR3 is made up of 16 amino acids. The DNA of the CDR3 is TGTGCCAGCAGCTTAGAGGGACTAGCGGGGACCTACGAGCAGTACTTC. Translation gives CASSLEGLAGTYEQYF.

The rearrangement joins TRBV7-9 to TRBJ1-2; no definite D call. V dropped 4 bases and J dropped 5 bases, with 8 bases sitting between them. Germline V lookup: CDR1 SEHNR, CDR2 FQNEAQ (reference sequence). CDR3 length equals 12 residues. In DNA, the CDR3 is TGTGCCAGCAGCTCCCATTTGTATGGCTACACCTTC. This codes for CASSSHLYGYTF.

The chain is built from TRBV7-2 and TRBJ1-5; D may be TRBD1 (6 bases). Trimming removed 1 base at V and 4 bases at J, with 11 bases between. This CDR3 has 15 amino acids. Germline loops: CDR1 SGHTA, CDR2 FQGNSA. CDR3 protein: CASSLETTGNQPQHF. DNA of the CDR3: TGTGCCAGCAGCTTAGAGACAACAGGGAATCAGCCCCAGCATTTT. The whole variable domain, filled in from reference TRBV7-2 and TRBJ1-5, reads GAGVSQSPSNKVTEKGKDVELRCDPISGHTALYWYRQSLGQGLEFLIYFQGNSAPDKSGLPSDRFSAERTGGSVSTLTIQRTQQEDSAVYLCASSLETTGNQPQHFGDGTRLSIL.

The chain employs TRBV7-9 and TRBJ1-3, with D uncertain. Looked up from germline, CDR1 is SEHNR and CDR2 is FQNEAQ (reference sequence). Between the trimmed V and J ends, which lost 8 bases and 8 bases, there was a span of 19 bases. The CDR3 runs 14 residues. CDR3 coding DNA: TGTGCCAGCGGGAGAAGAAAAGAGGGCCACACCATATATTTT. Protein: CASGRRKEGHTIYF.

This rearrangement joins TRBV27 to TRBJ2-3, with a possible D match to TRBD2 (6 bases). The CDR3 has 17 residues. CDR1 is MNHEY and CDR2 is SMNVEV in the germline V gene (reference sequence). Trimming pared 6 bases from V and 2 bases from J, leaving 21 bases between. DNA for the CDR3: TGTGCCAGCAGCTCAAGAACTAGCCCCTCACACACAGATACGCAGTATTTT. Amino acid sequence: CASSSRTSPSHTDTQYF.

This chain joins TRBV7-2 and TRBJ2-7, with 8 bases fitting TRBD2. Trimming at V came to 1 base and at J to 3 bases, leaving 2 bases not matched to a gene. CDR1 is SGHTA, CDR2 FQGNSA, per germline. This CDR3 is built from 14 residues. The CDR3, as DNA: TGTGCCAGCAGCTTAGTGCTAGCGGGCTACGAGCAGTACTTC. Protein sequence: CASSLVLAGYEQYF.

This clone was seen only a few times. The V gene is TRBV5-1, the J gene TRBJ2-5; D is perhaps TRBD2 (6 bases). The length of the CDR3 is 15 residues. V lost 4 bases, J lost 2 bases, and 15 bases lay in between. Per the germline V gene, CDR1 is SGHRS and CDR2 is YFSETQ. The CDR3 nucleotides are TGCGCCAGCAGCCCCTCGACTGGGACTCAAGAGACCCAGTACTTC. This translates into CASSPSTGTQETQYF.

The chain carries TRBV20-1 and TRBJ2-7, with 8 nucleotides matching TRBD1. The CDR3 covers 11 residues. CDR1 is DFQATT and CDR2 is SNEGSKA in the germline V gene (reference sequence). J gave up 7 bases and V 6 bases, and 5 bases lay outside the gene matches. Written as DNA, the CDR3 is TGCAGTGCAACTGACAGGGGTGAGCAGTACTTC. Amino acids: CSATDRGEQYF.

The chain employs TRBV29-1 and TRBJ1-2; D unresolved. Looked up from germline, CDR1 is SQVTM and CDR2 is ANQGSEA. This CDR3 has 15 residues. Between the trimmed V and J ends, which lost 7 bases and 4 bases, there was a span of 22 bases. The CDR3 is CSANRDHHPPYGYTF. The CDR3 region has the DNA TGCAGCGCCAACCGGGATCATCATCCTCCCTATGGCTACACCTTC.

The chain combines TRBV7-3 with TRBJ1-2; D unresolved. CDR1 is SGHTA and CDR2 is FQGTGA in the germline V gene. This CDR3 spans 15 amino acids. The ends were cut back, 2 bases at V and 7 bases at J, with 17 bases in the middle. CDR3 loop: CASSLASRGSTGYTF. DNA of the CDR3: TGTGCCAGCAGCTTAGCTTCCCGCGGGAGCACTGGCTACACCTTC.

The CDR3 is CASSFVGQPQHF. In DNA form, the CDR3 reads TGTGCCAGCAGCTTTGTCGGTCAGCCCCAGCATTTT. V usage is TRBV7-9 and J usage is TRBJ1-5; no clear D gene. V lost 3 bases to trimming and J lost 6 bases, with 6 bases between them. CDR3 length: 12 residues. Germline CDR1 reads SEHNR; CDR2 reads FQNEAQ (reference sequence).

The V gene is TRBV7-6, the J gene TRBJ2-3; TRBD2 matches 11 bases. Trimming at V came to 1 base and at J to 4 bases, leaving 7 bases not matched to a gene. Germline lookup yields CDR1 SGHVS and CDR2 FNYEAQ. The CDR3 spans 17 residues. The CDR3 coding sequence is TGTGCCAGCAGCTTAGAATTCCCTAGCGGGAGGCCAGATACGCAGTATTTT. Its protein product is CASSLEFPSGRPDTQYF.

This clone came up a few times. The chain is built from TRBV20-1 and TRBJ2-1, with 10 nucleotides matching TRBD2. Germline lookup yields CDR1 DFQATT and CDR2 SNEGSKA (reference sequence). This CDR3 has 14 residues. The CDR3 region is CSTSTGLAINEQFF. The DNA of the CDR3 is TGCAGCACTAGTACGGGACTAGCGATAAATGAGCAGTTCTTC.